What follows are 30 T cell receptor beta chains derived from one specimen sequenced in a study of technical replicates of blood from a few donors. Generated by immunoSEQ multiplex PCR, the TCRdb table keeps only in-frame clones and is missing some. The sample has around 83,000 clones, 94% seen once. The sample comprised T cells isolated from PBMCs. These receptors came from a human donor in good health.

The V call is TRBV7-9, the J call TRBJ2-1, with 10 positions matching TRBD2. CDR3 length: 18 residues. CDR1 is SEHNR and CDR2 is FQNEAQ in the germline V gene (reference sequence). The V gene end was trimmed by 1 base and the J gene end by 1 base; junction bases not matched to a gene: 7. CDR3 sequence reads: CASSLGALSGRSYNEQFF. CDR3 in DNA: TGTGCCAGCAGCTTAGGGGCTCTTAGCGGGAGGTCCTACAATGAGCAGTTCTTC.

This chain connects TRBV19 to TRBJ2-3, with a weak D call TRBD2 (5 bases). With 5 bases removed from V and 1 base from J, the gap between germline ends came to 10 bases. CDR1 is LNHDA and CDR2 is SQIVND in the germline V gene (reference sequence). CDR3 length: 14 amino acids. CDR3 protein: CASSFMGGTDTQYF. The CDR3 DNA sequence: TGTGCCAGTAGTTTCATGGGAGGCACAGATACGCAGTATTTT.

V is TRBV6-6 and J is TRBJ1-4, with TRBD1 matching over 7 bases. Unmatched junction bases numbered 5, after V lost 8 bases and J lost 5 bases. Looked up from germline, CDR1 is MNHNY and CDR2 is SVGAGI (reference sequence). This CDR3 spans 13 amino acids. The chain's CDR3 is CASRDRTNEKLFF. CDR3 sequence (DNA): TGTGCCAGCCGGGACAGAACAAATGAAAAACTGTTTTTT.

In DNA, the CDR3 is TGTGCCAGCAGGGGGACTAGCGGGAACAATGAGCAGTTCTTC. Its protein product is CASRGTSGNNEQFF. The gene calls are TRBV2 and TRBJ2-1; 13 bases map to TRBD2. Germline-derived CDR1 and CDR2 are SNHLY and FYNNEI. There are 14 residues in the CDR3. J lost 5 bases, V lost 6 bases, and 1 base had no gene match.

This chain uses TRBV10-3 with TRBJ2-2; TRBD1 agrees at 7 bases. This CDR3 comprises 17 residues. The germline V gene has CDR1 ENHRY and CDR2 SYGVKD. With 0 bases clipped from V and 8 bases from J, the junction kept 12 bases outside the gene matches. DNA for the CDR3: TGTGCCATCAGTGAGTCCAGACAGGGCCGCGGAAATGGGGAGCTGTTTTTT. It is translated as CAISESRQGRGNGELFF.

V is TRBV30 and J is TRBJ1-2; D is undetermined. In germline, CDR1 is GTSNPN, CDR2 SVGIG (reference sequence). This CDR3 spans 15 amino acids. Deletions cut 1 base from V and 4 bases from J, with 16 bases between. The chain's CDR3 is CAWSGMVRNIYGYTF. DNA of the CDR3: TGTGCCTGGAGTGGTATGGTGAGGAACATCTATGGCTACACCTTC.

This clone was recorded only once. The chain joins TRBV27 to TRBJ2-1; D is possibly TRBD2 (6 bases). Trimming cost V 8 bases and J 6 bases, with 20 bases left between them. Germline CDR1 reads MNHEY; CDR2 reads SMNVEV (reference sequence). The CDR3 totals 15 residues. The CDR3 nucleotides are TGTGCCAGCCTCGCTTTAGCGGACTCAATCAATGAGCAGTTCTTC. Its translation is CASLALADSINEQFF.

V usage is TRBV6-5 and J usage is TRBJ2-1; a weak D match, TRBD2 (5 bases). In germline, CDR1 is MNHEY, CDR2 SVGAGI. The CDR3 runs 16 residues. V lost 1 base and J 2 bases, leaving 12 bases between the germline ends. The CDR3 nucleotides are TGTGCCAGCAGTTACTTTCGTCCCGGGGCCTACAATGAGCAGTTCTTC. Translation: CASSYFRPGAYNEQFF.

V is TRBV7-3 and J is TRBJ1-2; 8 bases align to TRBD1. Unmatched junction bases numbered 4, after V lost 5 bases and J lost 8 bases. Germline CDR1 SGHTA, CDR2 FQGTGA. The CDR3 is made up of 12 amino acids. The CDR3 nucleotides are TGTGCCAGCAGCGCTTCAGGGGGCGGCTACACCTTC. Translated, it gives CASSASGGGYTF.

The chain joins TRBV7-9 to TRBJ2-5; 7 bases are a match to TRBD2. Germline V gene lookup returns CDR1 SEHNR and CDR2 FQNEAQ (reference sequence). The J segment lost 8 bases and the V segment lost 6 bases, leaving 9 bases of the junction unmatched. The CDR3 has 13 residues. Written as DNA, the CDR3 is TGTGCCAGCAGACTAGCGACCAAGAGAACCCAGTACTTC. This gives the protein CASRLATKRTQYF.

This chain links TRBV2 with TRBJ2-2; a possible D gene is TRBD2 (6 bases). V lost 5 bases and J lost 6, with 22 bases in between. The CDR3 is 17 residues long. CDR1 is SNHLY and CDR2 is FYNNEI in the germline V gene. The CDR3, as DNA: TGTGCCAGCAGTTCCTCCTCGGGGAGGCCTCCAGCCGGGGAGCTGTTTTTT. It is translated as CASSSSSGRPPAGELFF.

The chain joins TRBV7-9 to TRBJ2-7; TRBD1 aligns across 7 bases. Trimming took 11 bases from V and 4 from J; bases not matched to a gene: 8. This CDR3 is 12 amino acids long. The germline V gene has CDR1 SEHNR and CDR2 FQNEAQ (reference sequence). This chain's CDR3 is CASKGQIYEQYF. CDR3 bases: TGTGCCTCAAAGGGACAGATATACGAGCAGTACTTC.

The chain joins TRBV7-6 to TRBJ2-7; D possibly corresponds to TRBD1 (5 bases). The CDR3 runs to 12 residues. In germline, CDR1 is SGHVS, CDR2 FNYEAQ. Trimming removed 5 bases at V and 5 bases at J, with 10 bases between. The CDR3 region has the DNA TGTGCCAGCAGCCTCAGGGAAGACGAGCAGTACTTC. Amino acid sequence: CASSLREDEQYF.

The chain is built from TRBV27 and TRBJ2-3; 7 positions agree with TRBD1. CDR3 length: 13 residues. The junction had 7 bases not matched to a gene; V was cut back by 5 bases and J by 8 bases. Germline lookup yields CDR1 MNHEY and CDR2 SMNVEV (reference sequence). Written as DNA, the CDR3 is TGTGCCAGCAGTGCGACAGGGTTTAGTACGCAGTATTTT. Translation gives CASSATGFSTQYF.

This sequence joins TRBV7-8 and TRBJ2-5; a possible D gene is TRBD2 (5 bases). Germline V gives CDR1 SGHVS, CDR2 FQNEAQ. The CDR3 is 15 residues long. Trimming took 1 base from V and 4 from J, leaving 13 bases between them. The CDR3 is CASSLGTRGSETQYF. For the CDR3, the DNA is TGTGCCAGCAGCTTAGGAACCCGGGGATCAGAGACCCAGTACTTC. Based on the CDR3 plus reference TRBV7-8 and TRBJ2-5, the full variable domain is GAGVSQSPRYKVAKRGQDVALRCDPISGHVSLFWYQQALGQGPEFLTYFQNEAQLDKSGLPSDRFFAERPEGSVSTLKIQRTQQEDSAVYLCASSLGTRGSETQYFGPGTRLLVL.

This clone was seen only once. V gene TRBV19 combines with J gene TRBJ2-5; possibly TRBD2 for D (6 bases). V was pared by 3 bases and J by 5 bases, with 16 bases between. The CDR3 is 15 residues long. CDR1 is LNHDA, CDR2 SQIVND, per germline (reference sequence). Here the CDR3 DNA reads TGTGCCAGTAGTATTGGCACTAGCTCGCAGGAGACCCAGTACTTC. As protein: CASSIGTSSQETQYF.

V is TRBV18 and J is TRBJ2-5; D gene ambiguous. The V gene's germline CDR1 is KGHSH and CDR2 LQKENI. CDR3 length: 11 residues. V was pared by 5 bases and J by 2 bases, with 3 bases between. CDR3: CASSSQETQYF. CDR3 DNA: TGTGCCAGCTCATCTCAAGAGACCCAGTACTTC.

V and J are TRBV6-6 and TRBJ2-7, with D perhaps TRBD1 (5 bases). V was trimmed by 4 bases and J by 4 bases, leaving 14 bases between them. The CDR3 loop spans 14 amino acids. Per the germline V gene, CDR1 is MNHNY and CDR2 is SVGAGI (reference sequence). In DNA form, the CDR3 reads TGTGCCAGCAGTTTAAGACAGAGAGAGTACGAGCAGTACTTC. This codes for CASSLRQREYEQYF.

This clone appeared a few times. Other DNA sequences in the sample encode the same CDR3. The CDR3 DNA reads TGCGCCAGCAGCCTGGACGGTTATAGCAATCAGCCCCAGCATTTT. The encoded protein is CASSLDGYSNQPQHF. The rearrangement links TRBV5-1 to TRBJ1-5; D unclear. The CDR3 extends over 15 amino acids. Germline-derived CDR1 and CDR2 are SGHRS and YFSETQ. Deletions cut 4 bases from V and 0 bases from J, with 11 bases between.

The gene calls are TRBV28 and TRBJ2-5; D possibly corresponds to TRBD1 (6 bases). Trimming removed 7 bases from V and 5 bases from J, with 20 bases in between. The CDR3 length is 15 residues. Germline V gene data show CDR1 as MDHEN and CDR2 as SYDVKM. CDR3 amino acids: CASTVSSGVRETQYF. The CDR3 DNA reads TGTGCCAGCACCGTCTCCTCAGGGGTGAGGGAGACCCAGTACTTC.

The chain carries TRBV6-5 and TRBJ1-1; D unclear. Looked up from germline, CDR1 is MNHEY and CDR2 is SVGAGI. This CDR3 is 14 amino acids long. Deletions cut 1 base from V and 3 bases from J, with 9 bases between. The CDR3 DNA reads as TGTGCCAGCAGTTACTACAGTATGGACACTGAAGCTTTCTTT. It specifies CASSYYSMDTEAFF.

This chain connects TRBV15 to TRBJ2-7; 7 nucleotides agree with TRBD1. CDR1 LNHNV and CDR2 YYDKDF come from the germline V gene (reference sequence). CDR3 length: 17 amino acids. V shed 1 base and J 0 bases; nucleotides not matched to a gene: 9. This chain's CDR3 is CATSRGTWDSSSYEQYF. The CDR3, as DNA: TGTGCCACCAGCAGAGGGACTTGGGACAGTTCCTCCTACGAGCAGTACTTC.

CDR3 in amino acids: CASNGLWTVGELFF. CDR3 sequence (DNA): TGTGCCAGCAATGGGCTCTGGACAGTCGGGGAGCTGTTTTTT. The chain is built from TRBV6-4 and TRBJ2-2; possibly TRBD1 for D (6 bases). With 7 bases removed from V and 7 bases from J, the gap between germline ends came to 16 bases. Germline V lookup: CDR1 MRHNA, CDR2 SNTAGT. CDR3 size: 14 residues.

This sequence joins TRBV28 and TRBJ2-1; TRBD2 is a possible D gene (6 bases). The V gene lost 5 bases and the J gene lost 7 bases, with 18 bases spanning the gap. The CDR3 totals 15 residues. CDR1 and CDR2 (germline): MDHEN, SYDVKM. For the CDR3, the DNA is TGTGCCAGCAGTCAACTAGTGGGAGGCATGAATGAGCAGTTCTTC. Translating gives CASSQLVGGMNEQFF.

The chain couples TRBV5-1 to TRBJ2-7, with D possibly matching TRBD2 (5 bases). This CDR3 is 18 amino acids long. Trimming removed 5 bases from V and 2 bases from J, with 26 bases in between. CDR1 is SGHRS and CDR2 is YFSETQ in the germline V gene. As DNA, the CDR3 is TGCGCCAGCAGGTGCCAAAAGGCGGGCAGATTAATCGCCTACGAGCAGTACTTC. Its protein product is CASRCQKAGRLIAYEQYF.

This clone was picked up a small number of times. This chain links TRBV2 with TRBJ1-5, with TRBD1 matching 8 bases. Looked up from germline, CDR1 is SNHLY and CDR2 is FYNNEI. V lost 6 bases to trimming and J lost 7 bases; unmatched junction nucleotides: 14. This CDR3 spans 16 amino acids. DNA for the CDR3: TGTGCCAGCAGCGACTCATGGACAGGGCTCACCCAGCCCCAGCATTTT. Translating it yields CASSDSWTGLTQPQHF.

The chain carries TRBV5-4 and TRBJ1-1; 8 nucleotides match TRBD1. The J segment lost 5 bases and the V segment lost 4 bases, leaving 13 bases of the junction unmatched. The CDR3 extends over 16 amino acids. Germline CDR1 and CDR2: SGHNT and YYREEE (reference sequence). CDR3 loop: CASSLDRGVGLTEAFF. DNA of the CDR3: TGTGCCAGCAGCCTCGACAGGGGAGTGGGGCTTACTGAAGCTTTCTTT.

The chain links TRBV13 to TRBJ2-1; possibly TRBD2 for D (6 bases). Germline values: CDR1 PRHDT, CDR2 FYEKMQ (reference sequence). This CDR3 region has 17 residues. The V end was cut by 5 bases, the J end by 5 bases, with 22 bases between. This CDR3 is CASSPIPRAGRDNEQFF. The CDR3 region has the DNA TGTGCCAGCAGCCCGATCCCCCGGGCGGGGCGGGACAATGAGCAGTTCTTC.

The CDR3 DNA follows: TGTGCCAGCAGCTTATCAGGGGTCACTGGAAACACCATATATTTT. Amino acid sequence: CASSLSGVTGNTIYF. V usage is TRBV7-2 and J usage is TRBJ1-3, with a tentative D call TRBD1 (6 bases). The CDR3 runs to 15 residues. V lost 2 bases to trimming and J lost 2 bases, with 10 bases between them. The germline V gene has CDR1 SGHTA and CDR2 FQGNSA.

In this sample, this clone turned up a few times. J is TRBJ1-1 and V is TRBV4-1; 7 nucleotides agree with TRBD1. The CDR3 has 15 residues. J gave up 6 bases and V 1 base, and 8 bases lay outside the gene matches. Looked up from germline, CDR1 is MGHRA and CDR2 is YSYEKL. CDR3: CASSQGAVGQAEAFF. CDR3 nucleotide sequence: TGCGCCAGCAGCCAAGGAGCGGTTGGACAGGCTGAAGCTTTCTTT.